Shown below are 10 T cell receptor beta chains from a single sample sequenced in a study of blood T cell repertoires in COVID-19. Using immunoSEQ multiplex PCR, the repertoire was profiled, and TCRdb retains in-frame clones only, with some absent. Of approximately 240,000 clones listed, approximately 86% are singletons. Sequenced input: peripheral blood. These TCRs come from a woman aged 30 to 39 with COVID-19, enrolled during active disease.

The rearrangement joins TRBV29-1 to TRBJ1-2; perhaps TRBD1 as D (5 bases). This CDR3 has 13 residues. The ends were cut back, 2 bases at V and 4 bases at J, with 11 bases in the middle. The germline V gene has CDR1 SQVTM and CDR2 ANQGSEA. This chain's CDR3 is CSVERQGIYGYTF. CDR3 coding DNA: TGCAGCGTTGAAAGGCAGGGCATCTATGGCTACACCTTC.

The chain combines TRBV4-1 with TRBJ2-1, with 9 bases lining up with TRBD1. The CDR3 is made up of 15 amino acids. Trimming at V came to 5 bases and at J to 3 bases, leaving 5 bases not matched to a gene. CDR1 and CDR2 from the germline V gene are MGHRA and YSYEKL. The CDR3 region is CASSYPGQGYNEQFF. Here the CDR3 DNA reads TGCGCCAGCAGCTACCCGGGACAGGGCTACAATGAGCAGTTCTTC.

V and J are TRBV28 and TRBJ2-2; no firm D call. This CDR3 is built from 14 residues. Germline loops: CDR1 MDHEN, CDR2 SYDVKM. The germline V and J ends were trimmed by 3 bases and 6 bases, with 11 bases remaining between them. The CDR3 protein is CASSFPLAPGELFF. The CDR3 coding sequence is TGTGCCAGCAGTTTCCCCTTAGCCCCCGGGGAGCTGTTTTTT. Based on the CDR3 plus reference TRBV28 and TRBJ2-2, the full variable domain is DVKVTQSSRYLVKRTGEKVFLECVQDMDHENMFWYRQDPGLGLRLIYFSYDVKMKEKGDIPEGYSVSREKKERFSLILESASTNQTSMYLCASSFPLAPGELFFGEGSRLTVL.

This clone has a handful of counts. This chain connects TRBV11-2 to TRBJ1-6; D not certain. The germline V and J ends were trimmed by 6 bases and 7 bases, with 13 bases remaining between them. Germline values: CDR1 SGHAT, CDR2 FQNNGV. The CDR3 runs 14 residues. Here the CDR3 DNA reads TGTGCCAGCAGACCAGGACGGGAGAATTCACCCCTCCACTTT. Protein product: CASRPGRENSPLHF. Filled out from reference TRBV11-2 and TRBJ1-6, the complete variable domain reads EAGVAQSPRYKIIEKRQSVAFWCNPISGHATLYWYQQILGQGPKLLIQFQNNGVVDDSQLPKDRFSAERLKGVDSTLKIQPAKLEDSAVYLCASRPGRENSPLHFGNGTRLTVT.

V is TRBV4-3 and J is TRBJ2-1, with 11 bases fitting TRBD1. Per the germline V gene, CDR1 is LGHNA and CDR2 is YSLEER. V shed 1 base, J shed 9 bases, and the junction held 5 bases outside the gene matches. The CDR3 spans 15 residues. The CDR3 reads CASSQVSDRGREQFF. The CDR3, as DNA: TGCGCCAGCAGCCAAGTGTCGGACAGGGGGCGTGAGCAGTTCTTC.

The rearrangement uses TRBV7-2 and TRBJ2-1; no definite D call. Germline loops: CDR1 SGHTA, CDR2 FQGNSA. The V end was cut by 3 bases, the J end by 10 bases, with 10 bases between. This CDR3 has 12 amino acids. CDR3 protein: CASSFQRLEQFF. The DNA of the CDR3 is TGTGCCAGCAGCTTTCAGCGATTAGAGCAGTTCTTC. The variable domain in full, completed from reference TRBV7-2 and TRBJ2-1, reads GAGVSQSPSNKVTEKGKDVELRCDPISGHTALYWYRQSLGQGLEFLIYFQGNSAPDKSGLPSDRFSAERTGGSVSTLTIQRTQQEDSAVYLCASSFQRLEQFFGPGTRLTVL.

This chain connects TRBV15 to TRBJ1-3, with 8 bases identical to TRBD1. Germline V gene data show CDR1 as LNHNV and CDR2 as YYDKDF (reference sequence). Germline trimming cut 0 bases from V and 4 bases from J; bases unmatched to any gene: 5. The CDR3 extends over 16 amino acids. For the CDR3, the DNA is TGTGCCACCAGCAGAGATTGGACAGGGCGGGGAAACACCATATATTTT. This codes for CATSRDWTGRGNTIYF.

The chain uses TRBV23-1 and TRBJ2-3; the match to TRBD2 covers 11 bases. TRBV23-1 is an ORF; its function is uncertain. Trimming cost V 0 bases and J 4 bases; bases outside gene matches: 9. The CDR3 loop spans 18 amino acids. The CDR3 spells CASSQSRRLAGGADTQYF. The CDR3 bases are TGCGCCAGCAGTCAATCGCGGAGGCTAGCGGGGGGCGCAGATACGCAGTATTTT.

This rearrangement joins TRBV4-3 to TRBJ2-7; TRBD2 might be the D (6 bases). Germline assignment: CDR1 LGHNA and CDR2 YSLEER. The CDR3 runs to 18 residues. V was cut by 0 bases and J by 0 bases, with 18 bases left in between. CDR3 loop: CASSQDFAGGGASYEQYF. The CDR3 region has the DNA TGCGCCAGCAGCCAAGATTTTGCTGGCGGCGGGGCCTCCTACGAGCAGTACTTC.

Points on this clone: Other DNA sequences in the sample encode the same CDR3. The chain's CDR3 is CASSPPGTGDYGYTF. In DNA, the CDR3 is TGTGCCAGCTCACCACCCGGCACAGGAGACTATGGCTACACCTTC. The chain couples TRBV18 to TRBJ1-2, with D tentatively TRBD1 (5 bases). The germline gives CDR1 KGHSH, CDR2 LQKENI. V dropped 0 bases and J dropped 3 bases, with 11 bases sitting between them. CDR3 length equals 15 residues. Filled out from reference TRBV18 and TRBJ1-2, the complete variable domain reads NAGVMQNPRHLVRRRGQEARLRCSPMKGHSHVYWYRQLPEEGLKFMVYLQKENIIDESGMPKERFSAEFPKEGPSILRIQQVVRGDSAAYFCASSPPGTGDYGYTFGSGTRLTVV.